The T cell receptor beta chain described here comes from a study of T cell responses to AZD1222 COVID-19 vaccine. General study points: Increased Spike-specific TCR breadth and depth were observed after two AZD1222 doses. Dominant CD4 TCR responses targeted spike regions 160-218 and 743-854.

Notes on this clone: Its specificity is not known.

V was cut by 2 bases and J by 7 bases, with 9 bases left in between. CDR1 is LGHDT, CDR2 YNNKEL, per germline (reference sequence). The CDR3 loop spans 13 amino acids. Only in-frame clones appear in the TCRdb table, and some are missing; sequencing was by immunoSEQ multiplex PCR. Among just under 90,000 clones listed, around nine tenths were seen once. The clonotype comes from an adult in good health. V usage is TRBV3-1 (or the pseudogene TRBV3-2) and J usage is TRBJ1-5; D is uncertain. The source was peripheral blood, collected on day 0 of MenACWY control vaccination. CDR3 loop: CASSQYTRQPQHF. CDR3 coding DNA: TGTGCCAGCAGCCAATATACGAGGCAGCCCCAGCATTTT.